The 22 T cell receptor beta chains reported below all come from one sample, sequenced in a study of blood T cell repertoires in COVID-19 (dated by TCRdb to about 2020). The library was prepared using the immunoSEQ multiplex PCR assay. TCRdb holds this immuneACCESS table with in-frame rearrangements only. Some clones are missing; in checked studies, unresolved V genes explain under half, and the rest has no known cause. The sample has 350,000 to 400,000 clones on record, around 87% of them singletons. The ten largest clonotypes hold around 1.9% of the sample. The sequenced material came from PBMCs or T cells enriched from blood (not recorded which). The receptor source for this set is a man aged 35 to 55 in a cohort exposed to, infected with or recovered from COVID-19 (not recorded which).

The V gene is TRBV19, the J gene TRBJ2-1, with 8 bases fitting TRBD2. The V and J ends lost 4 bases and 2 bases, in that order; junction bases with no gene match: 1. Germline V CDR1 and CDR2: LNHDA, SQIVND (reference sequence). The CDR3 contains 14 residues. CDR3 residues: CASSTSGPYNEQFF. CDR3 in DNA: TGTGCCAGTAGTACTAGCGGGCCCTACAATGAGCAGTTCTTC.

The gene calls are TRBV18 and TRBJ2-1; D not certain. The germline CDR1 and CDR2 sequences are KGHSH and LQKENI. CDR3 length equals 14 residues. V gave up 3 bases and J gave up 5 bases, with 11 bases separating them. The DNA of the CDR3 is TGTGCCAGCTCACCTACCCAAGACAACAATGAGCAGTTCTTC. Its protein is CASSPTQDNNEQFF.

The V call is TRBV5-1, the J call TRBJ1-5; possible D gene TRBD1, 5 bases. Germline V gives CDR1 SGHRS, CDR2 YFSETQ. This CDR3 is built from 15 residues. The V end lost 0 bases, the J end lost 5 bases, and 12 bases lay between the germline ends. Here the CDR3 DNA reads TGCGCCAGCAGCTTGGGGGGGGAGGCCGATCAGCCCCAGCATTTT. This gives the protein CASSLGGEADQPQHF. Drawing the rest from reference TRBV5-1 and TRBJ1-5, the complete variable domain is KAGVTQTPRYLIKTRGQQVTLSCSPISGHRSVSWYQQTPGQGLQFLFEYFSETQRNKGNFPGRFSGRQFSNSRSEMNVSTLELGDSALYLCASSLGGEADQPQHFGDGTRLSIL.

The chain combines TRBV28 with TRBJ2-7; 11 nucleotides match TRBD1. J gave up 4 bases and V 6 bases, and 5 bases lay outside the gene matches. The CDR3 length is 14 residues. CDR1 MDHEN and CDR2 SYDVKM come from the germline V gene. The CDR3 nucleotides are TGTGCCAGCAGGGGACAGGGGGATTCTTACGAGCAGTACTTC. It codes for CASRGQGDSYEQYF.

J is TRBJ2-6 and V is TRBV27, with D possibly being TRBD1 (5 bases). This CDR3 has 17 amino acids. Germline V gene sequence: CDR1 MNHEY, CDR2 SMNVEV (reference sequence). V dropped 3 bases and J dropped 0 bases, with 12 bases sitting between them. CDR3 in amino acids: CASSLETVPSGANVLTF. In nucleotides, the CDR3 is TGTGCCAGCAGTTTGGAGACAGTTCCCTCTGGGGCCAACGTCCTGACTTTC.

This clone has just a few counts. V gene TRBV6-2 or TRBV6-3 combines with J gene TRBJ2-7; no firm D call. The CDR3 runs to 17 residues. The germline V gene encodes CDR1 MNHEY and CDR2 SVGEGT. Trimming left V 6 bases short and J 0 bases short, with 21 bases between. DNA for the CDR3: TGTGCCAGCAGCCCTTCATCTCCATTTATTAGCTCCTACGAGCAGTACTTC. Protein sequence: CASSPSSPFISSYEQYF.

CDR3: CASSQGVSGRTQQYF. For the CDR3, the DNA is TGTGCCAGCAGCCAAGGAGTTAGCGGGAGGACTCAGCAGTACTTC. The chain has TRBV3-1 (or the pseudogene TRBV3-2) and TRBJ2-7; 10 nucleotides align to TRBD2. J gave up 8 bases and V 1 base, and 8 bases lay outside the gene matches. CDR3 length: 15 residues. The germline V gene has CDR1 LGHDT and CDR2 YNNKEL (reference sequence).

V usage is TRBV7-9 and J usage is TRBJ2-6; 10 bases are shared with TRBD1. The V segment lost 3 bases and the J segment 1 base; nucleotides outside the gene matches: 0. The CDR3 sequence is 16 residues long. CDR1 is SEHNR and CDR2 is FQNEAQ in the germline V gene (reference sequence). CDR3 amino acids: CASSLGQGSGANVLTF. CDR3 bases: TGTGCCAGCAGCTTGGGACAGGGGTCTGGGGCCAACGTCCTGACTTTC.

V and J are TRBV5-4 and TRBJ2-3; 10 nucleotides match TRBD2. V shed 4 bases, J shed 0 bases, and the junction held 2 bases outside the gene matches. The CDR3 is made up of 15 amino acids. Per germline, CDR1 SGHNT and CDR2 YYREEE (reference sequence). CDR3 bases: TGTGCCAGCAGCCCTAGCGGGAGTAGCACAGATACGCAGTATTTT. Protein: CASSPSGSSTDTQYF.

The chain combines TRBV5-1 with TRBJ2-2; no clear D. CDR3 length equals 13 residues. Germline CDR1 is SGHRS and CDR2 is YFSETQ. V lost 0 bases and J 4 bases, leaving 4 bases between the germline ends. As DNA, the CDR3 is TGCGCCAGCAGCTTGGTCAGCACCGGGGAGCTGTTTTTT. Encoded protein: CASSLVSTGELFF.

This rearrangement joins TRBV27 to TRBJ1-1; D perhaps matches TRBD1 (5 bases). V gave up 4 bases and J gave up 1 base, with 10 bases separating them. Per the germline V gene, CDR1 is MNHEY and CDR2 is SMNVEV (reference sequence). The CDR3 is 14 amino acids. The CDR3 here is CASSYGAPNTEAFF. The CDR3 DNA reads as TGTGCCAGCAGTTATGGGGCCCCGAACACTGAAGCTTTCTTT.

The CDR3 spells CASSPEDRGNSPLHF. The CDR3 nucleotides read TGTGCCAGCAGCCCAGAAGACAGGGGCAATTCACCCCTCCACTTT. The chain joins TRBV3-1 (or the pseudogene TRBV3-2) to TRBJ1-6, with 8 bases aligning to TRBD1. This CDR3 is built from 15 residues. V dropped 4 bases and J dropped 7; count of bases not matched to a gene: 6. CDR1 LGHDT and CDR2 YNNKEL come from the germline V gene (reference sequence).

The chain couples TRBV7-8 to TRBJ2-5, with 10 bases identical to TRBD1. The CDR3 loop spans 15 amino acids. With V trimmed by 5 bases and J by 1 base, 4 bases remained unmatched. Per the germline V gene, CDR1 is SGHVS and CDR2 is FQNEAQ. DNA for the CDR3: TGTGCCAGCAGCCCGCGGACAGGGGGCCAAGAGACCCAGTACTTC. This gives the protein CASSPRTGGQETQYF.

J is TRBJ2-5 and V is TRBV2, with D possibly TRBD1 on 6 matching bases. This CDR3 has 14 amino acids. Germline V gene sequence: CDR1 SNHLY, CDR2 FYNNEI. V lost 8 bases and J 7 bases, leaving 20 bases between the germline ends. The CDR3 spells CASSRPTGRATQYF. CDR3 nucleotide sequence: TGTGCCAGCTCTAGACCCACAGGGCGGGCGACCCAGTACTTC.

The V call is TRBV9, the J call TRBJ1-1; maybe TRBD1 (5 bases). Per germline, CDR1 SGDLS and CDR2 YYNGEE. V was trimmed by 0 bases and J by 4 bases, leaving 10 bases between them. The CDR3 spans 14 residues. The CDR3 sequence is CASSVGQGFTEAFF. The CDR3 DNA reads TGTGCCAGCAGCGTAGGGCAGGGATTCACTGAAGCTTTCTTT.

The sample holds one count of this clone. CDR3 DNA: TGTGCCAGCAGCAGCGCGTCGGGCAGGGGAAACTACGAGCAGTACTTC. Residues: CASSSASGRGNYEQYF. The chain combines TRBV9 with TRBJ2-7; maybe TRBD1 (6 bases). V lost 4 bases and J lost 3, with 20 bases in between. This CDR3 is 16 amino acids long. Looked up from germline, CDR1 is SGDLS and CDR2 is YYNGEE. Complete variable domain (other parts from reference TRBV9 and TRBJ2-7): DSGVTQTPKHLITATGQRVTLRCSPRSGDLSVYWYQQSLDQGLQFLIQYYNGEERAKGNILERFSAQQFPDLHSELNLSSLELGDSALYFCASSSASGRGNYEQYFGPGTRLTVT.

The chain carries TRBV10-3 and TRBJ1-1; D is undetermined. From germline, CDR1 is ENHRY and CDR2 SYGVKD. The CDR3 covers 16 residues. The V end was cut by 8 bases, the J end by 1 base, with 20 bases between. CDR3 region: CAIRPAGSPTNTEAFF. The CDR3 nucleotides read TGTGCCATCCGTCCCGCGGGAAGCCCAACGAACACTGAAGCTTTCTTT.

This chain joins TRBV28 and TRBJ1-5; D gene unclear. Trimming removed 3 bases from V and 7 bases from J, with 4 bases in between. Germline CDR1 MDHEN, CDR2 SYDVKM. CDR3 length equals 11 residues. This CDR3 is CASSLGQPQHF. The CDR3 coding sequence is TGTGCCAGCAGTTTGGGCCAGCCCCAGCATTTT.

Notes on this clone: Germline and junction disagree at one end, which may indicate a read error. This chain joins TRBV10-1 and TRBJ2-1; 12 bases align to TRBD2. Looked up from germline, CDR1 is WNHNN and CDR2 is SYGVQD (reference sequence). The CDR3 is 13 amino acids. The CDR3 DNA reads TGCGCCAGTTCCAGGGAATGGACTAGCGGGACGCTCTTC. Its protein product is CASSREWTSGTLF.

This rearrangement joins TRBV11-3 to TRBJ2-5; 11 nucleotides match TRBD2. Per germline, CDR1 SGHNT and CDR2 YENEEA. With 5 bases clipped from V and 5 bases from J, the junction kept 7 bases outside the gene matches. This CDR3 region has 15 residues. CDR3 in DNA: TGTGCCAGCAGCCCCGGGACTAGCGGATTGGAGACCCAGTACTTC. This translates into CASSPGTSGLETQYF.

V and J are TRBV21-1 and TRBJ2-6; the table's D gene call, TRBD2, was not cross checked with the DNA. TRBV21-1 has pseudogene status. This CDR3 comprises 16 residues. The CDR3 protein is CASSRLRRRGANVLTF. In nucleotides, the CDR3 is TGTGCCAGCAGCAGACTCCGGAGGCGTGGGGCCAACGTCCTGACTTTC.

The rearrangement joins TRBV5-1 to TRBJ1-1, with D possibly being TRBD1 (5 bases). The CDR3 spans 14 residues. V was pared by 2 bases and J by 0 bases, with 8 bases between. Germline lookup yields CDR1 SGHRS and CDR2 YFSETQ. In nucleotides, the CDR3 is TGCGCCAGCAGCTTCCAGGGAATGAACACTGAAGCTTTCTTT. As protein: CASSFQGMNTEAFF.